This passage covers 5 T cell receptor beta chains from one sample sequenced in a study of blood T cell repertoires in COVID-19. Produced via immunoSEQ multiplex PCR; TCRdb's table is partial and in-frame only. The repertoire holds under 200,000 clones, with roughly 90% as singletons. The sequencing input was peripheral blood. These receptors were taken from a man aged 18 to 29 with active or convalescent COVID-19.

This clone was detected only a few times. This rearrangement joins TRBV29-1 to TRBJ1-1; tentatively, D is TRBD1 (5 bases). CDR1 is SQVTM and CDR2 is ANQGSEA in the germline V gene. The CDR3 is made up of 13 amino acids. Trimming cost V 7 bases and J 4 bases, with 16 bases left between them. The CDR3 bases are TGCAGCGGAACTCAGGGTTCTGGCACTGAAGCTTTCTTT. Its protein product is CSGTQGSGTEAFF.

The rearrangement joins TRBV7-9 to TRBJ1-2; 8 bases align to TRBD1. The CDR3 length is 16 residues. Germline V gives CDR1 SEHNR, CDR2 FQNEAQ (reference sequence). Trimming at V came to 1 base and at J to 4 bases, leaving 8 bases not matched to a gene. The CDR3 spells CASSLGAGGASYGYTF. For the CDR3, the DNA is TGTGCCAGCAGCTTAGGGGCAGGGGGCGCGAGCTATGGCTACACCTTC. The full variable domain, in which reference TRBV7-9 and TRBJ1-2 provide the parts outside the CDR3, is DTGVSQNPRHKITKRGQNVTFRCDPISEHNRLYWYRQTLGQGPEFLTYFQNEAQLEKSRLLSDRFSAERPKGSFSTLEIQRTEQGDSAMYLCASSLGAGGASYGYTFGSGTRLTVV.

The J gene is TRBJ1-1, the V gene TRBV12-5; D remains unclear. The germline gives CDR1 LGHNT, CDR2 FRNRAP. The ends were cut back, 8 bases at V and 8 bases at J, with 12 bases in the middle. CDR3 length: 11 residues. The CDR3 is CASSRGWEAFF. The CDR3 DNA reads as TGTGCTAGTTCCCGAGGCTGGGAAGCTTTCTTT.

The chain joins TRBV25-1 to TRBJ2-5, with TRBD1 identical over 10 bases. The ends lost 8 bases at V and 4 bases at J; junction bases unmatched: 10. Looked up from germline, CDR1 is MGHDK and CDR2 is SYGVNS. This CDR3 has 15 residues. CDR3 bases: TGTGCCAGCCTCATGACAGGGGGCTTTGGAGAGACCCAGTACTTC. Its translation: CASLMTGGFGETQYF.

This clone was recorded once. The rearrangement joins TRBV7-3 to TRBJ2-2; 7 bases fit TRBD1. The CDR3 sequence is 16 residues long. With V trimmed by 2 bases and J by 4 bases, 7 bases remained unmatched. Germline loops: CDR1 SGHTA, CDR2 FQGTGA. The CDR3 region is CASSLGQQGITGELFF. The CDR3 DNA reads as TGTGCCAGCAGCTTAGGTCAACAGGGGATCACCGGGGAGCTGTTTTTT.